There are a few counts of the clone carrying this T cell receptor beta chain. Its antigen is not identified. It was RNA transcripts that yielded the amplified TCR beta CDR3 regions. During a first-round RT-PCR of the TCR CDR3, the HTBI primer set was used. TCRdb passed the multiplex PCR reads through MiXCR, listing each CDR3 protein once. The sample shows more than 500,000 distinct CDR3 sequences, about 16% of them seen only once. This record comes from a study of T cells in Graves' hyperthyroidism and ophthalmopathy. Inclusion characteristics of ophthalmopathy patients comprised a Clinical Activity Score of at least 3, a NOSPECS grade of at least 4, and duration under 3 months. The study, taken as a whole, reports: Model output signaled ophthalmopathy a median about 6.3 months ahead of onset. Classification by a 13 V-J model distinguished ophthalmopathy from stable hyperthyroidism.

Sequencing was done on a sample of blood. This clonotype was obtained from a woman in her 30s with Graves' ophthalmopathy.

CDR3: CASSVDNNQPQHF. Written as DNA, the CDR3 is TGTGCCAGCAGCGTTGACAACAATCAGCCCCAGCATTTT. The chain couples TRBV7-3 to TRBJ1-5; unclear D gene. The germline V gene encodes CDR1 SGHTA and CDR2 FQGTGA. The CDR3 loop spans 13 amino acids. Deletions cut 5 bases from V and 3 bases from J, with 8 bases between.